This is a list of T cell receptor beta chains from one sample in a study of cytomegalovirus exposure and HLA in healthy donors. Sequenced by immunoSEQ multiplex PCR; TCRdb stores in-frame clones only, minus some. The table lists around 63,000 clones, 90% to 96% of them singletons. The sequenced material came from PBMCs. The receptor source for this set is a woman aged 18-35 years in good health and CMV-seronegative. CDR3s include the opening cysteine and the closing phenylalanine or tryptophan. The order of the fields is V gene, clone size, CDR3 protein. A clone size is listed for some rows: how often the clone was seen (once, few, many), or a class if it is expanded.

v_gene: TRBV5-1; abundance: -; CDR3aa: CASSLDRVDNSPLHF
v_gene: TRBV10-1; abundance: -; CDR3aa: CAGPDRDRGYTF
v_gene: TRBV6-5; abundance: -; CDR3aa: CASSAQGAVGELFF
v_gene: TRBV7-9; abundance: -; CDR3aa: CASSSGGTNEKLFF
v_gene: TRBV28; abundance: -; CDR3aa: CASSSGMDRVPHEQYF
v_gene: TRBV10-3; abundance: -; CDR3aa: CAISQGGTQYF
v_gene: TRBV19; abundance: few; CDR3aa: CASSKGAKANYGYTF
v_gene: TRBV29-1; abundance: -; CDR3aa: CSALGTEHSYNEQFF
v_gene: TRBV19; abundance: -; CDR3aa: CASSLFGNYEQYF
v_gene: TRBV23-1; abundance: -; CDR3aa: CASSQSWVDTRRYYYEQYF
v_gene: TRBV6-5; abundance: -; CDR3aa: CASSPGGNYGYTF
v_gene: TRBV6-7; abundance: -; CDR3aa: CASIGGTGATNPEAFF
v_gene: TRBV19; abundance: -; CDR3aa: CASSPQGGLYNEQFF
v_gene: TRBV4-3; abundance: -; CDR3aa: CASSQDPGLGETQYF
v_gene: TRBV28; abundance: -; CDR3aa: CASSPLAANTDTQYF
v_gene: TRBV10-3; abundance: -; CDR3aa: CAISERAGGYEQYF
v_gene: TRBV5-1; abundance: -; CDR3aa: CASSLSPGDTGELFF
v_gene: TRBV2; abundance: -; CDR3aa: CASSEVAGGPHEQFF
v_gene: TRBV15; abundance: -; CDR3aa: CATSRDRGNYGYTF
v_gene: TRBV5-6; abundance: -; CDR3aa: CASSQTPGQGLSGYTF
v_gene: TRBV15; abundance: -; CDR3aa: CATSRDRRASRERGNEQFF
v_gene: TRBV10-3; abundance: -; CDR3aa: CAISEHTDRGGTHDEQFF
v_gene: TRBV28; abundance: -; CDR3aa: CASTQLRRGYTF
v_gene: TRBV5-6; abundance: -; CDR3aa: CASSPGLAGVFIDTQYF
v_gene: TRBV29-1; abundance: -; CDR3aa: CSVEGPDTYGYTF
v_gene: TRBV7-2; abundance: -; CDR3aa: CASSFLTGELFF
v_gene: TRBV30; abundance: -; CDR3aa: CAWSGLAGATDTQYF
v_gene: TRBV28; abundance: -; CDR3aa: CASHRGGYYEQYF
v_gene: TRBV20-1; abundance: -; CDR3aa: CSARGLDTQYF
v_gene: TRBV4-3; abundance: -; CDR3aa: CASSQDSPGTSRGYTF
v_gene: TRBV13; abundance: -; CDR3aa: CASSPRVATNEKLFF
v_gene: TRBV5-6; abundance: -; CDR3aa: CASSLYNLWGHSYEQYF
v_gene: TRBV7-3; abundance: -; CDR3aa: CASSLGWSGRTDTQYF
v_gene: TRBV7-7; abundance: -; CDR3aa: CASSLDGGNTGELFF
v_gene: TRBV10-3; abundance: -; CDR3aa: CAIRKTGGPTDTQYF
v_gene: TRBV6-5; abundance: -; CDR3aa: CASSYLAGGLYGYTF
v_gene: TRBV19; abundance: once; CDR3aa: CASSTTQGASYEQYF
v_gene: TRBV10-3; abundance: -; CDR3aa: CAISERTGIYGYTF
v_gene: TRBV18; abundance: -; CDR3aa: CASSPRTGNSGNTIYF
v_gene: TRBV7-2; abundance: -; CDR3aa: CASSLVGTGGAQPQHF
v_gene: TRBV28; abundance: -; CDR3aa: CATQQAGGPETQYF
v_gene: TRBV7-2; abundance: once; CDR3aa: CASSSSYQETQYF
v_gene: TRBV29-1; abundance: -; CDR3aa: CSVEGQTSRSTDTQYF
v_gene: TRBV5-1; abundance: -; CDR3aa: CASSLGPSGTYNEQFF
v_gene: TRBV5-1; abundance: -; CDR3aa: CASSPGGGGSDEQFF
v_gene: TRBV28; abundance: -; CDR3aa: CASSPGYGYTF
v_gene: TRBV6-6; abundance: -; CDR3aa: CASSHGGAQYF
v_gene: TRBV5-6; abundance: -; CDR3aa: CASTTQGQGAYEQYF
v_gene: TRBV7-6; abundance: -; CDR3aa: CASSPRGYEQYF
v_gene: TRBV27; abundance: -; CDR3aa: CASSPGLPYNEQFF
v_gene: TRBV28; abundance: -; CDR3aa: CASSFPPLAGAGTDTQYF
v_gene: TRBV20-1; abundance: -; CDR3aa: CSAPGDFEQYF
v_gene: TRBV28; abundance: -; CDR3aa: CASSVLGTASTDTQYF